This T cell receptor (beta chain) is drawn from a study of vaccination and CD4 T cells after COVID-19. Across the study: The control cultures got either a CEFX pool, an HIV-1 Nef pool, or no peptide at all. Study outcomes and limitations: Analysis covered relatively few convalescent patients and lacked any early post-infection timepoints.

Time point noted: late sampling 161 to 241 days after vaccination in a few convalescent patients. Treatment defined: approximately nine-day PBMC culture with coronavirus spike peptide pools or control peptides (ViraFEST assay). Under the ViraFEST approach, antigen-specific T cells were expanded with peptide pools and TCRs subsequently sequenced. Culture proceeded for less than twelve days, and CD4+ T cells were then isolated by negative selection. The CDR3 loop spans 15 amino acids. Trimming removed 6 bases from V and 5 bases from J, with 19 bases in between. Germline CDR1 SGHTA, CDR2 FQGNSA. With the Oncomine TCR Beta short-read assay, DNA from cultured CD4+ T cells was sequenced. TCRdb called the PCR reads again in MiXCR, with one record for every CDR3 protein. The sample has tens of thousands of distinct CDR3 sequences; over 40% are singletons. Concerning this clonotype itself: The antigen remains undetermined.

This clonotype originated in a human donor who had recovered from COVID-19. J is TRBJ1-2 and V is TRBV7-2, with a tentative D call TRBD1 (5 bases). Sample: CD4+ T cells from blood, cultured in vitro, taken about 7 months after SARS-CoV-2 vaccination. CDR3 sequence (DNA): TGTGCCAGCAGACGACCCGCAGGGAGAGGGTATGGCTACACCTTC. The encoded protein is CASRRPAGRGYGYTF.